This is a list of T cell receptor beta chains from one sample in a study of blood T cell repertoires in COVID-19. Assay used: immunoSEQ multiplex PCR; TCRdb lists only in-frame clones, some missing. The table lists approximately 100,000 clones, around 87% of them singletons. Sequencing was performed on peripheral blood. The receptors derive from a woman between 25 and 40 years old with acute or convalescent COVID-19. Each CDR3 is given with its conserved first and last residue. The D gene is left open where the match is weak. The size field is filled for only some rows; it gives once, few, many or a size class.

v_call	j_call	cdr3_length	d_call	clone_size	cdr3_nt	cdr3_aa
TRBV11-3	TRBJ2-4	16	TRBD1	few	TGTGCCAGCAGCTCGGGACAGGGAAATTCCAAAAACATTCAGTACTTC	CASSSGQGNSKNIQYF
TRBV3-1/TRBV3-2	TRBJ1-1	14	.	once	TGTGCCAGCAGCCCCGAGGTCATGAACACTGAAGCTTTCTTT	CASSPEVMNTEAFF
TRBV12-5	TRBJ2-2	18	TRBD1	few	TGTGCTAGTGGTTTGGTAAAGGAGGGACAGGGATCTTACCGGGAGCTGTTTTTT	CASGLVKEGQGSYRELFF
TRBV6-6	TRBJ2-2	15	TRBD2	.	TGTGCCAGCAGGGGGGGGACTACCTCCACCGGGGAGCTGTTTTTT	CASRGGTTSTGELFF
TRBV7-9	TRBJ2-3	11	.	.	TGTGCCAGCAGCTTCGTAGATACGCAGTATTTT	CASSFVDTQYF
TRBV18	TRBJ1-5	13	.	.	TGTGCCAGCTCAGAGGGGGTGAATCAGCCCCAGCATTTT	CASSEGVNQPQHF
TRBV6-5	TRBJ1-4	15	TRBD1	.	TGTGCCAGCAGGGACCGGGACAGGGGTAATGAAAAACTGTTTTTT	CASRDRDRGNEKLFF
TRBV30	TRBJ1-2	13	TRBD1	.	TGTGCCTGCACAGGGGTAGGGGACTATGGCTACACCTTC	CACTGVGDYGYTF
TRBV6-5	TRBJ1-2	12	.	.	TGTGCCAGCAGTTCGGGTTTTCTTGGCTACACCTTC	CASSSGFLGYTF
TRBV6-5	TRBJ2-3	16	.	.	TGTGCCAGCAGTTACTCGGGGCGGGGAGACACAGATACGCAGTATTTT	CASSYSGRGDTDTQYF
TRBV5-4	TRBJ1-5	16	.	.	TGTGCCAGCAGCTTGGCTATACGGGGGAGCAATCAGCCCCAGCATTTT	CASSLAIRGSNQPQHF
TRBV30	TRBJ1-1	13	.	.	TGTGCCTGGAGCGGTATCGGGGTCACTGAAGCTTTCTTT	CAWSGIGVTEAFF
TRBV30	TRBJ1-6	15	TRBD1	.	TGTGCCTGGAGTGTGGGGGACAGGGTGGATTCACCCCTCCACTTT	CAWSVGDRVDSPLHF
TRBV7-9	TRBJ2-6	18	TRBD2	.	TGTGCCAGCAGCCTCCGGGGGGGGTCCCCCTCTGGGGCCAACGTCCTGACTTTC	CASSLRGGSPSGANVLTF
TRBV19	TRBJ2-2	15	TRBD2	once	TGTGCCAGTAGTAGGGCGGGGGACAACACCGGGGAGCTGTTTTTT	CASSRAGDNTGELFF
TRBV19	TRBJ1-5	16	TRBD1	.	TGTGCCAGTAGTATGAGTTGGACAGGGGGTAGCCAGCCCCAGCATTTT	CASSMSWTGGSQPQHF
TRBV10-1	TRBJ1-6	13	.	.	TGCGCCAGCAGTGAGTCCCTACGTTCACCCCTCCACTTT	CASSESLRSPLHF
TRBV7-8	TRBJ1-2	17	TRBD1	.	TGTGCCAGCAGCTTAGCGACAGGGGGCCTATCTAGCGCTGGCTACACCTTC	CASSLATGGLSSAGYTF
TRBV7-8	TRBJ1-1	13	.	.	TGTGCCAGCAGCTTAGAACTTGCGGTTGAAGCTTTCTTT	CASSLELAVEAFF
TRBV9	TRBJ2-3	13	.	.	TGTGCCAGCAGCGTAGAGACAACAGATACGCAGTATTTT	CASSVETTDTQYF
TRBV19	TRBJ1-4	16	TRBD1	once	TGTGCCAGTAGTATAGAGGGGACAGCTCTGAATGAAAAACTGTTTTTT	CASSIEGTALNEKLFF
TRBV28	TRBJ1-2	12	.	.	TGTGCCAGCAGCGCAGGGGTGAGAGGCTACACCTTC	CASSAGVRGYTF
TRBV12-5	TRBJ1-2	14	.	.	TGTGCTAGTGGCCCTTCTGGGGGCGGCTATGGCTACACCTTC	CASGPSGGGYGYTF
TRBV7-9	TRBJ1-2	14	.	.	TGTGCCAGCAGCCCGTCGGGGGAGAGCTATGGCTACACCTTC	CASSPSGESYGYTF
TRBV6-1	TRBJ1-2	16	TRBD1	few	TGTGCCAGCAGTGAATCGCCAGGGGGCTCTATCTATGGCTACACCTTC	CASSESPGGSIYGYTF
TRBV4-2	TRBJ2-7	17	TRBD1	once	TGTGCCAGCAGCCGGCCACGCTCCGGGACAGGTGGTTACGAGCAGTACTTC	CASSRPRSGTGGYEQYF
TRBV10-1	TRBJ1-4	15	.	.	TGCGCCAGTAAAAAGAGCGGGGCGTCTAATGAAAAACTGTTTTTT	CASKKSGASNEKLFF
TRBV12-3/TRBV12-4	TRBJ1-1	12	.	.	TGTGCCAGCAGTTTAAGCAACACTGAAGCTTTCTTT	CASSLSNTEAFF
TRBV6-5	TRBJ1-2	12	.	.	TGTGCCAGCAGTTCCGTCCCCTATGGCTACACCTTC	CASSSVPYGYTF
TRBV6-1	TRBJ2-2	13	.	few	TGTGCCAGCAGTGAACTCAGGGCCGGGGAGCTGTTTTTT	CASSELRAGELFF
TRBV12-3/TRBV12-4	TRBJ1-2	11	.	.	TGTGCCAGCACCGCCCAGGGTGGCTACACCTTC	CASTAQGGYTF
TRBV25-1	TRBJ1-1	15	TRBD1	.	TGTGCCAGCAGTGTGGGGCAGGGGGTGCACACTGAAGCTTTCTTT	CASSVGQGVHTEAFF
TRBV19	TRBJ2-7	13	.	few	TGTGCCAGTAGCAGGACACTAAGCAACGAGCAGTACTTC	CASSRTLSNEQYF
TRBV6-5	TRBJ2-7	15	.	.	TGTGCCAGCAATGTATTCGGGGAAGGGCCCTACGAGCAGTACTTC	CASNVFGEGPYEQYF
TRBV19	TRBJ1-4	11	.	.	TGTGCCAGTAGTATCGGGACTTTACTGTTTTTT	CASSIGTLLFF
TRBV10-3	TRBJ2-2	14	.	once	TGTGCCATCAGTGAGTCAGGGGATGGCGGGGAGCTGTTTTTT	CAISESGDGGELFF
TRBV2	TRBJ2-7	17	.	.	TGTGCCAGCAGTGAAGCGGTTCGGAGCGGAAGAACTTACGAGCAGTACTTC	CASSEAVRSGRTYEQYF
TRBV4-2	TRBJ2-3	15	TRBD2	.	TGTGCCAGCAGCCCGAGACTAGCGGCCACAGATACGCAGTATTTT	CASSPRLAATDTQYF
TRBV28	TRBJ2-7	13	.	.	TGTGCCAGCAGTTTAGGACAGACCTACGAGCAGTACTTC	CASSLGQTYEQYF
TRBV5-1	TRBJ1-3	14	.	.	TGCGCCAGCAGCCAGACAGGCTCTGGAAACACCATATATTTT	CASSQTGSGNTIYF
TRBV6-2/TRBV6-3	TRBJ2-3	12	.	.	TGTGCCAGCAGTTCCTTAGAGGGTACGCAGTATTTT	CASSSLEGTQYF
TRBV19	TRBJ2-2	14	.	few	TGTGCCAGTAGTATGTGGACAGACACCGGGGAGCTGTTTTTT	CASSMWTDTGELFF
TRBV5-1	TRBJ2-7	15	.	.	TGCGCCAGCAGCCAAGGACAATATCCCTCCTACGAGCAGTACTTC	CASSQGQYPSYEQYF
TRBV7-3	TRBJ2-1	15	TRBD1	.	TGTGCCAGCAGCCCACCGGGACAGGGTAGGAATGAGCAGTTCTTC	CASSPPGQGRNEQFF
TRBV30	TRBJ1-6	14	.	.	TGTGCCTGGATCATAGAACAGGGAAATTCACCCCTCCACTTT	CAWIIEQGNSPLHF
TRBV10-2	TRBJ1-2	13	TRBD1	.	TGCGCCAGCAGTGTAGGACAGGGGGCGGACTACACCTTC	CASSVGQGADYTF
TRBV11-3	TRBJ2-1	15	.	.	TGTGCCAGCAGCTCTCAGACAAAAACCTACAATGAGCAGTTCTTC	CASSSQTKTYNEQFF
TRBV24-1	TRBJ1-5	14	TRBD1	.	TGTGCCACCAGTGGGGACAGGGATAATCAGCCCCAGCATTTT	CATSGDRDNQPQHF
TRBV5-1	TRBJ2-4	14	TRBD2	.	TGCGCCAGCAGCTTGGAAGCGGGGCAAAACATTCAGTACTTC	CASSLEAGQNIQYF
TRBV7-9	TRBJ2-5	12	TRBD2	.	TGTGCCAGCACGGGACTACAAGAGACCCAGTACTTC	CASTGLQETQYF
TRBV4-2	TRBJ2-3	15	.	.	TGTGCCAGCAGCCAAGAAGGAATTAGCGTGGATACGCAGTATTTT	CASSQEGISVDTQYF
TRBV7-9	TRBJ2-2	18	TRBD1	.	TGTGCCAGCAGCTTCATCCCCGGGACAGATATGAACACCGGGGAGCTGTTTTTT	CASSFIPGTDMNTGELFF
TRBV7-9	TRBJ2-1	15	.	.	TGTGCCAGCAGGCTACTCAATTCCTCCTACAATGAGCAGTTCTTC	CASRLLNSSYNEQFF
TRBV11-3	TRBJ2-3	15	.	.	TGTGCCAGCAGCTTAGATGGACTTGGGGCAGATACGCAGTATTTT	CASSLDGLGADTQYF
TRBV5-1	TRBJ1-3	15	.	.	TGCGCCAGCAGCAGCACCCAGGATAATGGAAACACCATATATTTT	CASSSTQDNGNTIYF
TRBV2	TRBJ1-3	15	TRBD1	.	TGTGCCAGCAGTGTGAACAGGGGGCCTGGAAACACCATATATTTT	CASSVNRGPGNTIYF